This TCR beta chain was obtained from a study of shared clonotypes between healthy human individuals. Investigators divided CD4+ cells into CD45RA+ naive and CD45RA-negative memory subsets. V gave up 8 bases and J gave up 5 bases, with 15 bases separating them. The length of the CDR3 is 14 residues. In germline, CDR1 is KGHSH, CDR2 LQKENI. As handled by the study authors: Filtering differed for immunoSEQ, which gave only junction sequences without quality scores. TCRdb keeps only in-frame clones here, not all; method: immunoSEQ multiplex PCR. Clone size and V and J calls were adopted from that table, with D and trimming inferred from the DNA. The table records over a million clones, roughly 98.5% of them present only once.

Sequencing was performed on naive CD4+ T cells sorted from blood. Subset reported: CD45RA+ positively selected. This chain links TRBV18 with TRBJ2-2, with D maybe TRBD1 (5 bases). The clonotype comes from a young man in good health. The CDR3 sequence: CASTYTGATGELFF. In nucleotides, the CDR3 is TGTGCCAGCACGTACACAGGAGCTACCGGGGAGCTGTTTTTT.